This TCR beta chain was sequenced for a study of blood T cell repertoires in COVID-19. In the authors' workflow: It was from reference gene primer amplification that nucleated cell counts were estimated. Clones were read by immunoSEQ multiplex PCR, and TCRdb kept only the in-frame ones, dropping some. V, J and clone size are those of that table, while D and trimming were read from the DNA. This table holds approximately 190,000 clones, 80% to 85% found once. The sequence came from a woman under 40 with acute or convalescent COVID-19. The sequenced material came from peripheral blood.

CDR3 residues: CSASPESLDEQFF. CDR3 nucleotides: TGCAGTGCTAGTCCCGAGTCTCTCGATGAGCAGTTCTTC. This chain uses TRBV20-1 with TRBJ2-1; D is unclear. This CDR3 region has 13 residues. V was clipped by 3 bases and J by 8 bases, with 14 bases between them. The germline gives CDR1 DFQATT, CDR2 SNEGSKA (reference sequence).